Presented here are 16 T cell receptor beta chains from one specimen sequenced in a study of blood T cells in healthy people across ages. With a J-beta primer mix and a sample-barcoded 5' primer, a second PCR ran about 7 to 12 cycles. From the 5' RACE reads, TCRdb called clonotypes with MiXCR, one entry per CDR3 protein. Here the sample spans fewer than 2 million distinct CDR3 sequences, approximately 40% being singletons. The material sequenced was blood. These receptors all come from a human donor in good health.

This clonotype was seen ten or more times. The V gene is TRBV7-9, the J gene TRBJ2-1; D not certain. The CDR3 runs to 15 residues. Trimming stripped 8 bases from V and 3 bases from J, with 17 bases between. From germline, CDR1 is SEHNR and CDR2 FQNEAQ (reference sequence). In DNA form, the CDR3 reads TGTGCCAGCGTCCCCCCTGAAGGCGTCTACAATGAGCAGTTCTTC. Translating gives CASVPPEGVYNEQFF.

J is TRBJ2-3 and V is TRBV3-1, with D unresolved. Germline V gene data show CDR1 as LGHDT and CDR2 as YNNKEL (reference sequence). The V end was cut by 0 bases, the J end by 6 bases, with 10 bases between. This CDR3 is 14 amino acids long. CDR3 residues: CASSQDRLVDTQYF. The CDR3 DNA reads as TGTGCCAGCAGCCAAGATAGGCTGGTGGATACGCAGTATTTT.

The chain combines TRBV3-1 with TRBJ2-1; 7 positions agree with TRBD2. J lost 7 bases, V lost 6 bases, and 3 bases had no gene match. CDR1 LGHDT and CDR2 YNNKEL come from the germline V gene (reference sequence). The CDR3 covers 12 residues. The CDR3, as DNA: TGTGCCAGCAGGCAACTAGCGAATGAGCAGTTCTTC. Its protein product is CASRQLANEQFF.

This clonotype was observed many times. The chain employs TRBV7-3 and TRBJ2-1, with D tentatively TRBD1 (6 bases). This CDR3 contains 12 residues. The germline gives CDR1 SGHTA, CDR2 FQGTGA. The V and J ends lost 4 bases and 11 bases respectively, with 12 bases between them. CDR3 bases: TGTGCCAGCAGCTCAAGGGGGTACCAGCAGTTCTTC. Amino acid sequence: CASSSRGYQQFF.

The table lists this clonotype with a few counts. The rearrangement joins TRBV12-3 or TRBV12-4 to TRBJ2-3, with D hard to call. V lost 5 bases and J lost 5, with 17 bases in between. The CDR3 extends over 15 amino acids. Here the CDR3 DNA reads TGTGCCAGCAGTCCTAGGCCCGAGAGGAGAGATACGCAGTATTTT. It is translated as CASSPRPERRDTQYF.

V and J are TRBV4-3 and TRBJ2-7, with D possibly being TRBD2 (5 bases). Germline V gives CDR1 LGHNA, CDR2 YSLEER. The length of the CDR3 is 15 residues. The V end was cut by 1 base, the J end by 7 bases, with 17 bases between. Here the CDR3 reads CASSQVARSPGEQYF. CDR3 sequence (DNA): TGCGCCAGCAGCCAAGTCGCGCGATCTCCGGGGGAGCAGTACTTC.

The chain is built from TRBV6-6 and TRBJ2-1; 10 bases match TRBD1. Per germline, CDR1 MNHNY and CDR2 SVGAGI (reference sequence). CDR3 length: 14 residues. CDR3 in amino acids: CAAVQGQGTHEQFF. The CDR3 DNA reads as TGTGCAGCGGTCCAGGGACAGGGGACCCATGAGCAGTTCTTC.

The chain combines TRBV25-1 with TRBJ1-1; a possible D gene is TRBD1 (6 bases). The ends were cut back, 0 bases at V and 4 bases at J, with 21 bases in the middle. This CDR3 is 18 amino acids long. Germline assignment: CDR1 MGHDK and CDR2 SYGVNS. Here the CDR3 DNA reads TGTGCCAGCAGTGAATATTTCACAGGGCCGGTGGGGAGCACTGAAGCTTTCTTT. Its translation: CASSEYFTGPVGSTEAFF.

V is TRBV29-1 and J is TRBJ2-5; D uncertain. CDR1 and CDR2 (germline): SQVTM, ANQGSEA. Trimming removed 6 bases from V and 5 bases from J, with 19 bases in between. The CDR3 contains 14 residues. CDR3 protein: CSVPPTVYGETQYF. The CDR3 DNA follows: TGCAGCGTCCCCCCCACCGTATACGGGGAGACCCAGTACTTC. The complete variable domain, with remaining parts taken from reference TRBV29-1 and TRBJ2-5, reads SAVISQKPSRDICQRGTSLTIQCQVDSQVTMMFWYRQQPGQSLTLIATANQGSEATYESGFVIDKFPISRPNLTFSTLTVSNMSPEDSSIYLCSVPPTVYGETQYFGPGTRLLVL.

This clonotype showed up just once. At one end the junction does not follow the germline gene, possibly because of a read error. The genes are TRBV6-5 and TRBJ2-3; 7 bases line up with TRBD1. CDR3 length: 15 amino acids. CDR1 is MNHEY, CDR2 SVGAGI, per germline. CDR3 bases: TGTGTCAGCAGCTCACCAAGACAGGGTCGAGATACGCAGTATTTT. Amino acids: CVSSSPRQGRDTQYF.

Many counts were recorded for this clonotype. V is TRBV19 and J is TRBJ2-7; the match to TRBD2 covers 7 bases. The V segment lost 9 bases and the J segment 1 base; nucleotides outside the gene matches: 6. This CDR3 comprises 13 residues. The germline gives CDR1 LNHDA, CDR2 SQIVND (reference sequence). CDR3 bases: TGTGCCAGCAGCATCGGGGGGTCCTACGAGCAGTACTTC. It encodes CASSIGGSYEQYF. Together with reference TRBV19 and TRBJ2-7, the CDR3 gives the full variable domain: DGGITQSPKYLFRKEGQNVTLSCEQNLNHDAMYWYRQDPGQGLRLIYYSQIVNDFQKGDIAEGYSVSREKKESFPLTVTSAQKNPTAFYLCASSIGGSYEQYFGPGTRLTVT.

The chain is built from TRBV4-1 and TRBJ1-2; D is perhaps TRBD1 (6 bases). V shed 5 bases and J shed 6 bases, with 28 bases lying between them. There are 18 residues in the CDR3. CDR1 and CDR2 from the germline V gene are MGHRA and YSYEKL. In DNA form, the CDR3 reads TGCGCCAGCAGCAAAGTAAGGCAGGGGCGCGGATTTTTTGATGGCTACACCTTC. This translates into CASSKVRQGRGFFDGYTF.

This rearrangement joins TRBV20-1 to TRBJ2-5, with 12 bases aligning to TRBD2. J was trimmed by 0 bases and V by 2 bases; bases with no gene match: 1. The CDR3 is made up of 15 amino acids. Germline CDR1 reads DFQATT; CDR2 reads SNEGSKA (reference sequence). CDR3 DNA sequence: TGCAGTGCTAGAAGACTAGCGGGGGACCAAGAGACCCAGTACTTC. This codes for CSARRLAGDQETQYF.

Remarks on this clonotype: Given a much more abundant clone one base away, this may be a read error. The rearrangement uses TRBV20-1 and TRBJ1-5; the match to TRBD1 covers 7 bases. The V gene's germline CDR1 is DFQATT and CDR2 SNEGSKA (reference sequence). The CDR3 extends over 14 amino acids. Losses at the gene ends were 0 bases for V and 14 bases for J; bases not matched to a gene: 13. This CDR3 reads CSARDADRTRPKHF. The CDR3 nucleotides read TGCAGTGCTAGAGATGCGGACAGGACCCGTCCCAAGCATTTT.

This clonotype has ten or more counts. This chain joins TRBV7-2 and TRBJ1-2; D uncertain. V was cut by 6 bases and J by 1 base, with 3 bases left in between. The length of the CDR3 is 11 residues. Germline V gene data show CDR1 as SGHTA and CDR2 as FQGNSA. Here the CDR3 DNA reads TGTGCCAGCAGAAATAACTATGGCTACACCTTC. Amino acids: CASRNNYGYTF.

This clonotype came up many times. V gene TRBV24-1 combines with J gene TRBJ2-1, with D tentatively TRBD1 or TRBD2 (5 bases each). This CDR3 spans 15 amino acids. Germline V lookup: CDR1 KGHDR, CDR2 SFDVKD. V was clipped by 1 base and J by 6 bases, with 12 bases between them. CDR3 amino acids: CATSDFEGWANEQFF. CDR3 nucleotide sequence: TGTGCCACCAGTGATTTCGAGGGGTGGGCCAATGAGCAGTTCTTC.